Presented here are 27 T cell receptor beta chains from one specimen sequenced in a study of blood T cells in healthy people across ages. Through a sample-barcoded 5' primer and a J-beta primer mix, a second PCR was run for roughly 7 to 12 cycles. One entry per CDR3 protein, called by TCRdb with MiXCR from the 5' RACE reads. This sample has 1,500,000 or so distinct CDR3 sequences, with 59% found just once. What was sequenced was blood. All receptors come from a man aged 18 to 30 in good health.

The V gene is TRBV4-2, the J gene TRBJ2-7; 9 bases are shared with TRBD2. V trimming: 0 bases; J trimming: 7 bases; junction bases outside the gene matches: 16. The CDR3 sequence is 18 residues long. CDR1 and CDR2 (germline): LGHNA, YNFKEQ. CDR3 region: CASSQEAALAGTYNEQYF. The DNA of the CDR3 is TGTGCCAGCAGCCAAGAGGCTGCTCTAGCGGGGACCTACAATGAGCAGTACTTC.

V usage is TRBV20-1 and J usage is TRBJ2-3; 7 nucleotides match TRBD2. The CDR3 covers 16 residues. Germline CDR1 and CDR2: DFQATT and SNEGSKA (reference sequence). V trimming: 1 base; J trimming: 3 bases; junction bases outside the gene matches: 10. DNA for the CDR3: TGCAGTGCTAGAGGCGCCCTGGGGGGAGGGACAGATACGCAGTATTTT. It codes for CSARGALGGGTDTQYF.

In DNA form, the CDR3 reads TGCGCCAGCAGCCGAACCGGGACACGCTCCTACGAGCAGTACTTC. Translated: CASSRTGTRSYEQYF. The rearrangement uses TRBV4-1 and TRBJ2-7; D is possibly TRBD1 (6 bases). CDR1 and CDR2 from the germline V gene are MGHRA and YSYEKL. This CDR3 has 15 amino acids. Deletions cut 4 bases from V and 0 bases from J, with 13 bases between.

This sequence joins TRBV20-1 and TRBJ2-7; no clear D. From germline, CDR1 is DFQATT and CDR2 SNEGSKA (reference sequence). This CDR3 is built from 11 residues. V lost 3 bases and J lost 8, with 11 bases in between. The CDR3: CSASPGSQQYF. The CDR3 DNA is TGCAGTGCTAGCCCTGGATCCCAGCAGTACTTC.

This chain links TRBV29-1 with TRBJ1-2; 9 nucleotides match TRBD1. This CDR3 has 13 amino acids. V shed 7 bases, J shed 6 bases, and the junction held 9 bases outside the gene matches. Per germline, CDR1 SQVTM and CDR2 ANQGSEA. The CDR3 coding sequence is TGCAGCGCGGCTTCCGGGACAGGGAATGGCTACACCTTC. The encoded protein is CSAASGTGNGYTF.

The chain combines TRBV20-1 with TRBJ2-1; D assignment may be TRBD1 or TRBD2 (6 bases each). The CDR3 contains 16 residues. The V gene lost 5 bases and the J gene lost 3 bases, with 20 bases spanning the gap. Germline CDR1 DFQATT, CDR2 SNEGSKA (reference sequence). The CDR3: CSAHTRSGGIYNEQFF. DNA for the CDR3: TGCAGTGCTCACACCCGCTCCGGGGGCATCTACAATGAGCAGTTCTTC.

V usage is TRBV27 and J usage is TRBJ2-3, with TRBD2 as a possible D gene (6 bases). The germline V gene has CDR1 MNHEY and CDR2 SMNVEV (reference sequence). This CDR3 spans 14 amino acids. V was pared by 6 bases and J by 3 bases, with 13 bases between. The CDR3 region has the DNA TGTGCCAGCAGCGACTCTAGCGTTACAGATACGCAGTATTTT. This translates into CASSDSSVTDTQYF.

A few counts support this clonotype. V gene TRBV4-2 combines with J gene TRBJ2-5; D gene uncertain. The J call may be wrong; the DNA end is better matched by TRBJ2-7. Germline CDR1 and CDR2: LGHNA and YNFKEQ. This CDR3 region has 12 residues. In DNA form, the CDR3 reads TGTGCCAGCAGCCCCTCCGGGTCCGAGCAGTACTTC. The encoded protein is CASSPSGSEQYF.

This clonotype was observed a handful of times. V usage is TRBV27 and J usage is TRBJ2-1; 10 nucleotides line up with TRBD2. CDR1 and CDR2 from the germline V gene are MNHEY and SMNVEV (reference sequence). This CDR3 has 14 amino acids. Trimming removed 7 bases from V and 5 bases from J; junction bases left unmatched: 5. The CDR3 region has the DNA TGTGCCAGCACCGGACTAGCGGTTAACAATGAGCAGTTCTTC. Translating gives CASTGLAVNNEQFF.

In nucleotides, the CDR3 is TGCAGCGTTGTGGGACAGGGCCAAGAGACCCAGTACTTC. Translated: CSVVGQGQETQYF. The chain recombines TRBV29-1 with TRBJ2-5; the match to TRBD1 covers 9 bases. There are 13 residues in the CDR3. With 4 bases clipped from V and 1 base from J, the junction kept 1 base outside the gene matches. Germline V gives CDR1 SQVTM, CDR2 ANQGSEA.

V is TRBV3-1 and J is TRBJ2-7; 10 nucleotides align to TRBD2. The V and J ends lost 6 bases and 3 bases, in that order; junction bases with no gene match: 5. The CDR3 extends over 14 amino acids. The V gene's germline CDR1 is LGHDT and CDR2 YNNKEL (reference sequence). Written as DNA, the CDR3 is TGTGCCAGCAGACACTCTAGCGGGAGCTACGAGCAGTACTTC. Its protein product is CASRHSSGSYEQYF.

The J gene is TRBJ2-2, the V gene TRBV14; tentatively, D is TRBD2 (5 bases). Trimming cost V 0 bases and J 6 bases, with 17 bases left between them. CDR1 is SGHDN and CDR2 is FVKESK in the germline V gene. The CDR3 has 17 amino acids. In nucleotides, the CDR3 is TGTGCCAGCAGCCAAGATGAGGGAGCAACTCTGGCCGGGGAGCTGTTTTTT. Translated, it gives CASSQDEGATLAGELFF.

The V call is TRBV27, the J call TRBJ1-5; D not resolved. V lost 8 bases and J 6 bases, leaving 17 bases between the germline ends. Germline V gene sequence: CDR1 MNHEY, CDR2 SMNVEV (reference sequence). The length of the CDR3 is 14 residues. Here the CDR3 reads CASGPRALAQPQHF. The CDR3 DNA reads as TGTGCCAGCGGACCAAGGGCCCTGGCTCAGCCCCAGCATTTT.

This clonotype was detected only a few times. The chain is built from TRBV7-9 and TRBJ2-1; D is unclear. CDR3 size: 13 residues. Germline CDR1 is SEHNR and CDR2 is FQNEAQ (reference sequence). V was shortened by 5 bases and J by 8 bases, with 13 bases between the two germline ends. CDR3 amino acids: CASSPPDWDEQFF. CDR3 coding DNA: TGTGCCAGCAGCCCGCCCGATTGGGATGAGCAGTTCTTC. The full variable domain, in which reference TRBV7-9 and TRBJ2-1 provide the parts outside the CDR3, is DTGVSQNPRHKITKRGQNVTFRCDPISEHNRLYWYRQTLGQGPEFLTYFQNEAQLEKSRLLSDRFSAERPKGSFSTLEIQRTEQGDSAMYLCASSPPDWDEQFFGPGTRLTVL.

CDR3 loop: CASSPTGFYEKLFF. CDR3 nucleotide sequence: TGTGCCAGCAGCCCCACCGGGTTCTATGAAAAACTGTTTTTT. The chain joins TRBV7-8 to TRBJ1-4; D call uncertain. Germline-derived CDR1 and CDR2 are SGHVS and FQNEAQ. The CDR3 loop spans 14 amino acids. The germline V and J ends were trimmed by 5 bases and 6 bases, with 13 bases remaining between them.

With respect to this clonotype: One end of the junction varies from germline; a read error may be responsible. The chain employs TRBV20-1 and TRBJ2-3, with TRBD2 matching over 7 bases. The CDR3 covers 16 residues. Germline V gene sequence: CDR1 DFQATT, CDR2 SNEGSKA (reference sequence). CDR3 in amino acids: CSTSPRGRAYTDTQYF. The CDR3 region has the DNA TGCAGTACTAGCCCCCGGGGGAGGGCCTACACAGATACGCAGTATTTT.

The chain links TRBV4-3 to TRBJ2-7; D might be TRBD1 or TRBD2, each matching 5 bases. The closer fit of TRBJ2-5 to the DNA end suggests the J call may be wrong. Germline V gene data show CDR1 as LGHNA and CDR2 as YSLEER. This CDR3 contains 15 residues. This CDR3 reads CASSQARGPGETQYF. As DNA, the CDR3 is TGCGCCAGCAGCCAAGCTCGGGGCCCAGGCGAGACCCAGTACTTC.

This sequence joins TRBV10-3 and TRBJ2-1, with D possibly TRBD2 on 5 matching bases. This CDR3 region has 16 residues. Germline assignment: CDR1 ENHRY and CDR2 SYGVKD. V lost 0 bases and J lost 7, with 16 bases in between. This CDR3 reads CAISESSVGEGNEQFF. As DNA, the CDR3 is TGTGCCATCAGTGAGTCTTCTGTGGGAGAGGGTAATGAGCAGTTCTTC.

The rearrangement links TRBV3-1 to TRBJ2-5; TRBD2 agrees at 11 bases. The CDR3 is 19 amino acids. Per germline, CDR1 LGHDT and CDR2 YNNKEL (reference sequence). The V segment lost 1 base and the J segment 1 base; nucleotides outside the gene matches: 11. This chain's CDR3 is CASSQGPLAGGALQETQYF. As DNA, the CDR3 is TGTGCCAGCAGCCAAGGACCATTAGCGGGAGGGGCTCTCCAAGAGACCCAGTACTTC.

The rearrangement uses TRBV27 and TRBJ2-7; 8 nucleotides line up with TRBD1. The DNA end is more similar to TRBJ2-5, so the J call may be wrong. The CDR3 runs to 15 residues. The germline CDR1 and CDR2 sequences are MNHEY and SMNVEV (reference sequence). CDR3 region: CATIPLGTGKETQYF. Written as DNA, the CDR3 is TGTGCCACCATCCCTTTGGGGACAGGAAAAGAGACCCAGTACTTC.

This chain connects TRBV2 to TRBJ2-5; 8 bases are a match to TRBD2. The DNA matches TRBJ2-7 better at its end, which makes the J call doubtful. Germline CDR1 is SNHLY and CDR2 is FYNNEI. The CDR3 length is 15 residues. The DNA of the CDR3 is TGTGCCAGCAGGGTTTATCCGGGACTAGCCTACGAGCAGTACTTC. It specifies CASRVYPGLAYEQYF.

The sample holds one count of this clonotype. The CDR3 sequence is CASSSSGTGKGFF. The CDR3 nucleotides read TGCGCCAGCAGTTCGTCCGGGACAGGGAAAGGGTTCTTC. J is TRBJ2-1 and V is TRBV5-1; TRBD1 agrees at 9 bases. In germline, CDR1 is SGHRS, CDR2 YFSETQ. The V gene end was trimmed by 5 bases and the J gene end by 15 bases; junction bases not matched to a gene: 12. CDR3 length: 13 residues.

This chain links TRBV25-1 with TRBJ2-5, with 7 positions matching TRBD1. Germline loops: CDR1 MGHDK, CDR2 SYGVNS. V gave up 3 bases and J gave up 2 bases; unmatched junction bases: 6. The CDR3 loop spans 15 amino acids. CDR3 loop: CASSDPTGKQETQYF. The CDR3 region has the DNA TGTGCCAGCAGTGACCCGACAGGGAAGCAAGAGACCCAGTACTTC. Supplemented by reference TRBV25-1 and TRBJ2-5, the full variable domain reads EADIYQTPRYLVIGTGKKITLECSQTMGHDKMYWYQQDPGMELHLIHYSYGVNSTEKGDLSSESTVSRIRTEHFPLTLESARPSHTSQYLCASSDPTGKQETQYFGPGTRLLVL.

In this sample, this clonotype turned up a few times. V usage is TRBV15 and J usage is TRBJ1-2; no clear D. CDR3 size: 14 residues. Germline V gene data show CDR1 as LNHNV and CDR2 as YYDKDF (reference sequence). V lost 0 bases, J lost 10 bases, and 15 bases lay in between. The chain's CDR3 is CATSRDRHYGDYTF. The DNA of the CDR3 is TGTGCCACCAGCAGAGACAGACACTATGGTGACTACACCTTC. Using reference TRBV15 and TRBJ1-2 for the parts outside the CDR3, the full variable domain is DAMVIQNPRYQVTQFGKPVTLSCSQTLNHNVMYWYQQKSSQAPKLLFHYYDKDFNNEADTPDNFQSRRPNTSFCFLDIRSPGLGDTAMYLCATSRDRHYGDYTFGSGTRLTVV.

The chain employs TRBV4-3 and TRBJ1-6; D is ambiguous. V was trimmed by 1 base and J by 10 bases, leaving 11 bases between them. Germline V gives CDR1 LGHNA, CDR2 YSLEER. CDR3 length: 14 residues. In nucleotides, the CDR3 is TGCGCCAGCAGCCAAGTGGAGGGTCGGTCACCCCTCCACTTT. This codes for CASSQVEGRSPLHF.

The J gene is TRBJ2-2, the V gene TRBV4-3; 9 bases line up with TRBD1. V gave up 1 base and J gave up 7 bases; unmatched junction bases: 10. CDR1 is LGHNA, CDR2 YSLEER, per germline. CDR3 size: 17 residues. DNA of the CDR3: TGCGCCAGCAGCCAAGTGACAGTAAGGACAGGGGACGGGGAGCTGTTTTTT. It yields the protein CASSQVTVRTGDGELFF.

V usage is TRBV15 and J usage is TRBJ1-5; D is undetermined. The CDR3 sequence is 13 residues long. Germline values: CDR1 LNHNV, CDR2 YYDKDF (reference sequence). V lost 4 bases and J lost 10, with 14 bases in between. The CDR3 loop reads CATSKFLSDPQHF. The CDR3 DNA sequence: TGTGCCACCAGCAAGTTTTTGTCTGACCCCCAGCATTTT.